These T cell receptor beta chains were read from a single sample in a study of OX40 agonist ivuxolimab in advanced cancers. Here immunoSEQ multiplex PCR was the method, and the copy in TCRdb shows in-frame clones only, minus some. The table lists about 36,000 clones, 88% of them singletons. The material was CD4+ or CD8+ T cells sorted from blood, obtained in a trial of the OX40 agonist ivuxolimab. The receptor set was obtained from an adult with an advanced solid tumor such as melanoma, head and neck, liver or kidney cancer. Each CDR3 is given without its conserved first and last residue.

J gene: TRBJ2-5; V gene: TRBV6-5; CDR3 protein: ASSAPGYQY
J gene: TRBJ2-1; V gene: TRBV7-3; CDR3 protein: ASSSLAGIGNEQF
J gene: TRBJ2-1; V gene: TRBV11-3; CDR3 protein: ASSLVAGGLNEQF
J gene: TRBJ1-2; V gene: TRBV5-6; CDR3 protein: ASSPAQGRGYT
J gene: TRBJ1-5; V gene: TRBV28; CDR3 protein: ASRKGQGGNQPQH
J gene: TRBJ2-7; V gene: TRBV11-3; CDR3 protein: ASSPSGTYEQY
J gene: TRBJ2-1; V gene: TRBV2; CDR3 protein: ASSGGLTNNEQF
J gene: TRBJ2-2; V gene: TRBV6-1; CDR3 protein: ASSEAWSLGGLGGELF
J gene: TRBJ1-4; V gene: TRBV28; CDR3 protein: ASSPNEKLF
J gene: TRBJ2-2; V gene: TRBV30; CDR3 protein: AWSAKAGPFTGELF
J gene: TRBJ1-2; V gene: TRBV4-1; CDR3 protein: ASSQNRGYT
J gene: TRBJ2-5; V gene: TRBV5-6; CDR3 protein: ASSPDPAGEGETQY
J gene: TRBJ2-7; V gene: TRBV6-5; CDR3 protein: ASSYPGDEQY
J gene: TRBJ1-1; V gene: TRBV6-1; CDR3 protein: ASSVTWNTEAF
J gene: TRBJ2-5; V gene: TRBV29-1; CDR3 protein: SVDLVWGTQY
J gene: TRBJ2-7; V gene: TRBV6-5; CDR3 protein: ASSPRDSYEQY
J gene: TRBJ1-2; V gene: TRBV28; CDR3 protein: ASNLQGYGYT
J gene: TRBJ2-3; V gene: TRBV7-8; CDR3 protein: ASSTPTAPDTQY
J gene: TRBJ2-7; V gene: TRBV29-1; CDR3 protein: SVGAQPGTSGSRYEQY
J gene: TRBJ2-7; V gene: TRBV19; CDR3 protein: ASSIGQGGYEQY
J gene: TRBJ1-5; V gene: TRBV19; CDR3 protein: ASGTDPSSFQPQH
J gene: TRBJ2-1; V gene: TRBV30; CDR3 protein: AWRRTIYNEQF
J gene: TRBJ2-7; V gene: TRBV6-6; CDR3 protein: ASSYPGDEQY
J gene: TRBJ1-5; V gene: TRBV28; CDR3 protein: ASSRRPLDRRYSNQPQH
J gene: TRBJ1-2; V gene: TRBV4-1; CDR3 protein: ASSPPGPFGYT
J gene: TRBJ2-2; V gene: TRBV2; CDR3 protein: ASRRQENTGELF
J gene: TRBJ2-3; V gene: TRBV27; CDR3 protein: ASSPGVAGGVYTQY
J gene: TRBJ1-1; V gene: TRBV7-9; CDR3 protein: ASSPHGTGWFRNTEAF
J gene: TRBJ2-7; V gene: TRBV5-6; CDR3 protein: ASSSGVGGGGGRYEQY
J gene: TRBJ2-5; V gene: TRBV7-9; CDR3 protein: ASSNGGAPETQY
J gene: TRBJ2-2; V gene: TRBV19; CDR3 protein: ASSILDRGRGELF
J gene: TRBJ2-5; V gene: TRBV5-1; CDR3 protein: ASSLRTAHIETQY
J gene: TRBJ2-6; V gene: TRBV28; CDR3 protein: AILAGASGANVLT
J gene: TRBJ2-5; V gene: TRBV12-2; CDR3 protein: ASRLADGTSQRETQY
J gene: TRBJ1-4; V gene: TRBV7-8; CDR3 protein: ASSPTGINEKLF
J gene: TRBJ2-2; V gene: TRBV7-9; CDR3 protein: ASSLATGTGELF
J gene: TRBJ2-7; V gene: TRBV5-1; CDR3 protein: ASSLGGETYEQY
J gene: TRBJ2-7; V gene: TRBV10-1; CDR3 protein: AYGGEQY
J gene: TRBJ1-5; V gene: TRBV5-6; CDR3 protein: ASSLHNQPQH
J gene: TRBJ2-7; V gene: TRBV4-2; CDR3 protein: ASSQQQGYEQY
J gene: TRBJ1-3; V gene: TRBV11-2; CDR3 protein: ASRPGQGTSSSGNTIY
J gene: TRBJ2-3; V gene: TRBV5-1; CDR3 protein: ASSLEALSPHTQY
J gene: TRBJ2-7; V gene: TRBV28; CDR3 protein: ASSFLSREQY
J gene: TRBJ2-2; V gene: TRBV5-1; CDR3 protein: ASSRVPLAGGAGELF
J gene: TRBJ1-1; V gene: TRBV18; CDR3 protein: ASSPGPKNTEAF
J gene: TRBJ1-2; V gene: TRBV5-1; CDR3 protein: ASSTGHLTYGYT
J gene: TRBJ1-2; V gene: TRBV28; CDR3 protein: ASSPAGVASGYT